Shown below are 3 T cell receptor beta chains from a single sample sequenced in a study of OX40 agonist ivuxolimab in advanced cancers. Method: immunoSEQ multiplex PCR; TCRdb's copy keeps in-frame clones and lacks some. The repertoire holds more than 35,000 clones, around 80% seen once, with around a tenth in the top ten. Specimen: CD4+ or CD8+ T cells sorted from blood, collected in a trial of the OX40 agonist ivuxolimab. The source is an adult with an advanced solid tumor such as melanoma, head and neck, liver or kidney cancer.

The CDR3 sequence is CASSAGQGNQPQHF. The CDR3 coding sequence is TGTGCCAGCAGTGCTGGACAGGGGAATCAGCCCCAGCATTTT. The V call is TRBV2, the J call TRBJ1-5; 9 bases match TRBD1. This CDR3 comprises 14 residues. Unmatched junction bases numbered 2, after V lost 4 bases and J lost 4 bases. Germline V lookup: CDR1 SNHLY, CDR2 FYNNEI.

The chain has TRBV19 and TRBJ2-1; 11 bases map to TRBD1. The V and J ends lost 5 bases and 9 bases, in that order; junction bases with no gene match: 6. This CDR3 spans 14 amino acids. CDR1 is LNHDA, CDR2 SQIVND, per germline (reference sequence). CDR3 sequence (DNA): TGTGCCAGTAGTTCGGGACAGGGGGTTAGTGAGCAGTTCTTC. This sequence encodes CASSSGQGVSEQFF. Based on the CDR3 plus reference TRBV19 and TRBJ2-1, the full variable domain is DGGITQSPKYLFRKEGQNVTLSCEQNLNHDAMYWYRQDPGQGLRLIYYSQIVNDFQKGDIAEGYSVSREKKESFPLTVTSAQKNPTAFYLCASSSGQGVSEQFFGPGTRLTVL.

The rearrangement uses TRBV9 and TRBJ2-1; a weak D match, TRBD1 (5 bases). Trimming took off 4 bases at V and 4 bases at J, with 18 bases between the two ends. Germline CDR1 is SGDLS and CDR2 is YYNGEE. This CDR3 is 16 amino acids long. The CDR3 bases are TGTGCCAGCAGCCCATTACTCCAGGGTGGGTACAATGAGCAGTTCTTC. Its protein is CASSPLLQGGYNEQFF.